A single sample is the source of the 29 T cell receptor beta chains below, sequenced in a study of blood T cells in healthy people across ages. Then a second PCR, running about 6 to 11 cycles, was carried out with a sample-barcoded 5' primer and a J-beta primer mix. TCRdb analysed the 5' RACE reads with MiXCR anew, one entry per CDR3 protein. The sample lists some 1.5 million distinct CDR3 sequences, approximately 30% occurring once. Sequenced sample: blood. The origin of the receptors is a woman aged 30 to 39 in good health.

In its sample, this clonotype was seen a few times. The V call is TRBV6-1, the J call TRBJ1-2, with 7 bases aligning to TRBD1. V was pared by 9 bases and J by 5 bases, with 6 bases of the junction left unmatched. The CDR3 is 12 amino acids. CDR1 and CDR2 from the germline V gene are MNHNS and SASEGT. The CDR3, as DNA: TGTGCCAGTTCAACAGGGGAATATGGCTACACCTTC. Protein product: CASSTGEYGYTF.

This sequence joins TRBV12-3 or TRBV12-4 and TRBJ1-1, with TRBD1 matching 9 bases. This CDR3 has 18 residues. Trimming at V came to 0 bases and at J to 2 bases, leaving 10 bases not matched to a gene. CDR3 amino acids: CASSLALQGARGNTEAFF. CDR3 nucleotide sequence: TGTGCCAGCAGTTTAGCGCTACAGGGGGCCCGGGGTAACACTGAAGCTTTCTTT.

V is TRBV18 and J is TRBJ2-5, with no clear D. From germline, CDR1 is KGHSH and CDR2 LQKENI. There are 13 residues in the CDR3. Trimming took 3 bases from V and 4 from J, leaving 9 bases between them. The DNA of the CDR3 is TGTGCCAGCTCACCCCAGGAGAGAGAGACCCAGTACTTC. It translates to CASSPQERETQYF.

At least ten counts were recorded for this clonotype. The chain uses TRBV10-3 and TRBJ2-7; D not certain. Trimming cost V 4 bases and J 1 base, with 11 bases left between them. CDR1 ENHRY and CDR2 SYGVKD come from the germline V gene. The CDR3 consists of 14 residues. The CDR3 coding sequence is TGTGCCATCAGTGGTGGACCAGTATCCTACGAGCAGTACTTC. The encoded protein is CAISGGPVSYEQYF.

This clonotype was seen a few times. V and J are TRBV7-2 and TRBJ2-1; 8 nucleotides agree with TRBD2. The CDR3 covers 16 residues. CDR1 is SGHTA, CDR2 FQGNSA, per germline. V was clipped by 4 bases and J by 9 bases; unmatched bases: 14. This CDR3 reads CASSSPGGGVRGEQFF. The CDR3 DNA reads TGTGCCAGCAGCTCGCCCGGGGGGGGCGTGCGGGGTGAGCAGTTCTTC.

This clonotype was seen more than once but under ten times. The chain employs TRBV28 and TRBJ2-3; 10 nucleotides align to TRBD1. The CDR3 runs 15 residues. The ends lost 2 bases at V and 6 bases at J; junction bases unmatched: 5. Germline CDR1 and CDR2: MDHEN and SYDVKM. CDR3 in DNA: TGTGCCAGCAGTTTACCGGGACAGGGGATGGATACGCAGTATTTT. Translating it yields CASSLPGQGMDTQYF.

In DNA form, the CDR3 reads TGTGCCAGTAGTATAGACCCGGTCAGGGGAGAGACCCAGTACTTC. Translation: CASSIDPVRGETQYF. The chain combines TRBV19 with TRBJ2-5; D is possibly TRBD1 (6 bases). The germline CDR1 and CDR2 sequences are LNHDA and SQIVND (reference sequence). The V gene lost 0 bases and the J gene lost 4 bases, with 12 bases spanning the gap. CDR3 length equals 15 residues.

The chain combines TRBV5-5 with TRBJ1-1; 7 bases match TRBD1. The CDR3 runs 16 residues. CDR1 SGHKS and CDR2 YYEKEE come from the germline V gene (reference sequence). V lost 5 bases to trimming and J lost 1 base; unmatched junction nucleotides: 11. The CDR3 sequence: CASRGGTAYQNTEAFF. CDR3 bases: TGTGCCAGCAGGGGGGGGACAGCATATCAGAACACTGAAGCTTTCTTT.

In this sample, this clonotype turned up once. A single base separates this from a much larger clone, so it may be a read error. The genes are TRBV12-5 and TRBJ2-4, with TRBD2 identical over 14 bases. This CDR3 has 15 residues. Germline trimming cut 10 bases from V and 13 bases from J; bases unmatched to any gene: 15. Germline V gene data show CDR1 as LGHNT and CDR2 as FRNRAP. The chain's CDR3 is CATSPGLAGEGEQYF. Here the CDR3 DNA reads TGTGCTACCTCCCCGGGACTAGCGGGAGAGGGTGAGCAGTACTTC.

For the CDR3, the DNA is TGCAGTGCTAGAGGGCCAACAGTATCTAGCACAGATACGCAGTATTTT. Protein product: CSARGPTVSSTDTQYF. The rearrangement links TRBV20-1 to TRBJ2-3; D unresolved. Trimming cost V 1 base and J 0 bases, with 14 bases left between them. Germline CDR1 and CDR2: DFQATT and SNEGSKA (reference sequence). This CDR3 has 16 amino acids.

J is TRBJ1-4 and V is TRBV6-5, with a tentative D call TRBD1 (5 bases). Trimming removed 0 bases at V and 7 bases at J, with 12 bases between. This CDR3 is 15 amino acids long. CDR1 MNHEY and CDR2 SVGAGI come from the germline V gene. The CDR3 DNA reads as TGTGCCAGCAGTTACTCGCGCCGGGGGGGTGAAAAACTGTTTTTT. Encoded protein: CASSYSRRGGEKLFF.

The J gene is TRBJ2-1, the V gene TRBV10-3, with D perhaps assigned TRBD1 or TRBD2 (6 bases each). Germline V gene data show CDR1 as ENHRY and CDR2 as SYGVKD. Trimming stripped 8 bases from V and 6 bases from J, with 14 bases between. The CDR3 runs 13 residues. The CDR3 sequence is CAIGGGIGNEQFF. CDR3 DNA: TGTGCCATCGGGGGCGGGATCGGCAATGAGCAGTTCTTC.

About this clonotype itself: This may come from a read error, since a much larger clone is one base off. This sequence joins TRBV25-1 and TRBJ2-5; D is unresolved. V was cut by 3 bases and J by 11 bases, with 13 bases left in between. Per the germline V gene, CDR1 is MGHDK and CDR2 is SYGVNS. The CDR3 sequence is 12 residues long. CDR3 region: CASSDLGNEQYF. The CDR3 bases are TGTGCCAGCAGTGACCTGGGCAATGAGCAGTACTTC.

The genes are TRBV20-1 and TRBJ2-4, with a possible D match to TRBD1 (6 bases). The V end lost 3 bases, the J end lost 3 bases, and 12 bases lay between the germline ends. Germline V lookup: CDR1 DFQATT, CDR2 SNEGSKA (reference sequence). This CDR3 region has 14 residues. The CDR3 nucleotides are TGCAGTGCTAGCGGGCAGGGGAACAAAAACATTCAGTACTTC. Encoded protein: CSASGQGNKNIQYF.

In its sample, this clonotype was seen once. The CDR3 DNA reads as TGCAGTGCTAGAGGACAGCGTATTACCTCGTTGGATGAAAAACTGTTTTTT. Residues: CSARGQRITSLDEKLFF. This chain connects TRBV20-1 to TRBJ1-4; a weak D match, TRBD1 (5 bases). Trimming removed 1 base at V and 6 bases at J, with 21 bases between. This CDR3 comprises 17 residues. The germline V gene has CDR1 DFQATT and CDR2 SNEGSKA (reference sequence).

The chain is built from TRBV5-1 and TRBJ1-6; 8 bases match TRBD1. There are 15 residues in the CDR3. Looked up from germline, CDR1 is SGHRS and CDR2 is YFSETQ. J gave up 7 bases and V 5 bases, and 8 bases lay outside the gene matches. CDR3 coding DNA: TGCGCCAGCAGTTTTACAGGGGGGGTGAATTCACCCCTCCACTTT. Amino acids: CASSFTGGVNSPLHF.

This chain joins TRBV29-1 and TRBJ1-1; D ambiguous. The V gene lost 1 base and the J gene lost 4 bases, with 10 bases spanning the gap. Germline lookup yields CDR1 SQVTM and CDR2 ANQGSEA. The CDR3 covers 13 residues. The CDR3 spells CSVEAISSTEAFF. CDR3 coding DNA: TGCAGCGTTGAAGCTATAAGCTCCACTGAAGCTTTCTTT.

The V and J genes are TRBV5-1 and TRBJ2-7; TRBD2 aligns across 13 bases. The CDR3 consists of 15 residues. J was trimmed by 8 bases and V by 0 bases; bases with no gene match: 5. Germline V gene data show CDR1 as SGHRS and CDR2 as YFSETQ. CDR3 sequence (DNA): TGCGCCAGCAGCTTGGAGACTAGCGGGGGGTTGAAGCAGTACTTC. This translates into CASSLETSGGLKQYF. Full variable domain (outside the CDR3, taken from reference TRBV5-1 and TRBJ2-7): KAGVTQTPRYLIKTRGQQVTLSCSPISGHRSVSWYQQTPGQGLQFLFEYFSETQRNKGNFPGRFSGRQFSNSRSEMNVSTLELGDSALYLCASSLETSGGLKQYFGPGTRLTVT.

The chain combines TRBV7-9 with TRBJ1-2; 7 positions match TRBD1. This CDR3 comprises 13 residues. The V segment lost 6 bases and the J segment 7 bases; nucleotides outside the gene matches: 8. Germline CDR1 and CDR2: SEHNR and FQNEAQ (reference sequence). The CDR3 DNA reads as TGTGCCAGCAGTCAAACAGGGGAGGGTGGCTACACCTTC. This translates into CASSQTGEGGYTF.

The CDR3 DNA is TGTGCCTGGAGCCGGGGTATGGGGAACACTGAAGCTTTCTTT. It is translated as CAWSRGMGNTEAFF. The chain is built from TRBV30 and TRBJ1-1; D is ambiguous. The CDR3 length is 14 residues. Germline loops: CDR1 GTSNPN, CDR2 SVGIG (reference sequence). V shed 3 bases and J shed 1 base, with 12 bases lying between them.

The gene calls are TRBV12-5 and TRBJ2-5; perhaps TRBD1 as D (6 bases). The germline V gene encodes CDR1 LGHNT and CDR2 FRNRAP. V dropped 0 bases and J dropped 5 bases, with 25 bases sitting between them. The CDR3 is 19 amino acids. CDR3: CASGLVREATFWGHETQYF. CDR3 coding DNA: TGTGCTAGTGGTTTGGTAAGAGAGGCCACCTTTTGGGGGCACGAGACCCAGTACTTC.

This clonotype was observed at least ten times. This chain links TRBV27 with TRBJ2-7; 13 nucleotides agree with TRBD2. There are 14 residues in the CDR3. Trimming cost V 8 bases and J 3 bases; bases outside gene matches: 4. Looked up from germline, CDR1 is MNHEY and CDR2 is SMNVEV (reference sequence). The CDR3 loop is CASQLAGGLYEQYF. For the CDR3, the DNA is TGTGCCAGCCAACTAGCGGGGGGGCTCTACGAGCAGTACTTC.

The genes are TRBV27 and TRBJ2-5; 7 positions agree with TRBD1. Germline V gene data show CDR1 as MNHEY and CDR2 as SMNVEV (reference sequence). The CDR3 is 14 amino acids. V shed 5 bases and J 13 bases; nucleotides not matched to a gene: 16. CDR3 DNA sequence: TGTGCCAGCAGTCCGCACGGGCAGGGGGAAGAGCGGTACTTC. It encodes CASSPHGQGEERYF.

This clonotype was seen only a few times. This chain connects TRBV28 to TRBJ1-5; D ambiguous. V was shortened by 1 base and J by 0 bases, with 10 bases between the two germline ends. The CDR3 is made up of 16 amino acids. Looked up from germline, CDR1 is MDHEN and CDR2 is SYDVKM. CDR3 sequence: CASSLLARLSNQPQHF. The CDR3 bases are TGTGCCAGCAGTTTATTGGCCAGGCTTAGCAATCAGCCCCAGCATTTT.

V and J are TRBV14 and TRBJ2-1, with D tentatively TRBD2 (5 bases). The V end lost 1 base, the J end lost 2 bases, and 9 bases lay between the germline ends. Germline V gene sequence: CDR1 SGHDN, CDR2 FVKESK. CDR3 length: 15 residues. CDR3 residues: CASSQGSAAYNEQFF. For the CDR3, the DNA is TGTGCCAGCAGCCAAGGTAGCGCAGCCTACAATGAGCAGTTCTTC.

This clonotype was counted ten times or more. The chain has TRBV9 and TRBJ2-1; D gene unclear. Trimming cost V 0 bases and J 5 bases, with 12 bases left between them. This CDR3 is built from 15 residues. Per the germline V gene, CDR1 is SGDLS and CDR2 is YYNGEE. This CDR3 reads CASSVAFTGNNEQFF. The CDR3 DNA reads TGTGCCAGCAGCGTAGCCTTCACGGGCAACAATGAGCAGTTCTTC.

This clonotype was recorded a few times. The V gene is TRBV19, the J gene TRBJ2-1, with 13 nucleotides matching TRBD2. Germline V gives CDR1 LNHDA, CDR2 SQIVND (reference sequence). The CDR3 is 15 amino acids. V shed 7 bases and J 7 bases; nucleotides not matched to a gene: 7. The CDR3 reads CASTLLAGGTNEQFF. For the CDR3, the DNA is TGTGCCAGTACCTTACTAGCGGGGGGGACGAATGAGCAGTTCTTC.

This clonotype was observed a few times. The J gene is TRBJ2-2, the V gene TRBV20-1, with 8 bases matching TRBD2. Germline trimming cut 0 bases from V and 0 bases from J; bases unmatched to any gene: 9. This CDR3 spans 18 amino acids. Germline CDR1 is DFQATT and CDR2 is SNEGSKA (reference sequence). The CDR3 bases are TGCAGTGCTAGAGACCCTTTTCATAGCGGGGCGAACACCGGGGAGCTGTTTTTT. Translation: CSARDPFHSGANTGELFF.

In this sample, this clonotype turned up once. The CDR3 loop is CATSRDRVNPEQYF. Written as DNA, the CDR3 is TGTGCCACCAGCAGGGACAGGGTAAATCCCGAGCAGTACTTC. The chain has TRBV15 and TRBJ2-1; 8 nucleotides align to TRBD1. The J call could be wrong; TRBJ2-7 is a better fit for the DNA end. The length of the CDR3 is 14 residues. The germline gives CDR1 LNHNV, CDR2 YYDKDF (reference sequence).